This T cell receptor beta chain was profiled in a study of T-cell memory formation after mild COVID-19. The wider study: Clustering of TCRs was largely donor specific.

To note about this clonotype: Its specificity is unknown.

TCRdb called the 5' RACE reads again in MiXCR, with one record for every CDR3 protein. The sample has around 310,000 distinct CDR3 sequences; roughly an eighth are singletons. Study results and limitations: Clones that contracted clustered mainly in CM and EM if CD4+ and in EMRA if CD8+.

This CDR3 is built from 12 residues. The V gene's germline CDR1 is SEHNR and CDR2 FQNEAQ (reference sequence). V lost 4 bases, J lost 3 bases, and 7 bases lay in between. The TCR was taken from a man between 18 and 29 years old who had mild COVID-19 (a few samples of this study predate the infection). Cell type and time point are not known. This sequence joins TRBV7-9 and TRBJ2-7; D unclear. The sequenced material came from PBMCs or a T cell subset sorted from them (not recorded which). The chain's CDR3 is CASSWAGYEQYF. The CDR3 DNA follows: TGTGCCAGCAGCTGGGCCGGCTACGAGCAGTACTTC. The whole variable domain, filled in from reference TRBV7-9 and TRBJ2-7, reads DTGVSQNPRHKITKRGQNVTFRCDPISEHNRLYWYRQTLGQGPEFLTYFQNEAQLEKSRLLSDRFSAERPKGSFSTLEIQRTEQGDSAMYLCASSWAGYEQYFGPGTRLTVT.